This TCR beta chain stems from a study of vaccination and CD4 T cells after COVID-19. CD4+ T cells that had been cultured provided DNA sequenced with the Oncomine TCR Beta short-read assay. A single record per CDR3 protein comes from TCRdb applying MiXCR to the PCR reads. Of fewer than 20,000 distinct CDR3 sequences in the sample, around 50% were seen once. Notes on this clonotype: Its antigen remains unknown.

The treatment here: 10-day PBMC culture with coronavirus spike peptide pools or control peptides (ViraFEST assay). Looked up from germline, CDR1 is LNHNV and CDR2 is YYDKDF (reference sequence). The CDR3 is 15 amino acids. With 0 bases clipped from V and 6 bases from J, the junction kept 6 bases outside the gene matches. The chain employs TRBV15 and TRBJ1-2; 8 positions match TRBD1. Sample: CD4+ T cells from blood, cultured in vitro. The clonotype was recovered from a human donor who had recovered from COVID-19. In DNA form, the CDR3 reads TGTGCCACCAGCAGAGATGGATCAGGGGGCCATGGCTACACCTTC. This translates into CATSRDGSGGHGYTF. The whole variable domain, filled in from reference TRBV15 and TRBJ1-2, reads DAMVIQNPRYQVTQFGKPVTLSCSQTLNHNVMYWYQQKSSQAPKLLFHYYDKDFNNEADTPDNFQSRRPNTSFCFLDIRSPGLGDTAMYLCATSRDGSGGHGYTFGSGTRLTVV.